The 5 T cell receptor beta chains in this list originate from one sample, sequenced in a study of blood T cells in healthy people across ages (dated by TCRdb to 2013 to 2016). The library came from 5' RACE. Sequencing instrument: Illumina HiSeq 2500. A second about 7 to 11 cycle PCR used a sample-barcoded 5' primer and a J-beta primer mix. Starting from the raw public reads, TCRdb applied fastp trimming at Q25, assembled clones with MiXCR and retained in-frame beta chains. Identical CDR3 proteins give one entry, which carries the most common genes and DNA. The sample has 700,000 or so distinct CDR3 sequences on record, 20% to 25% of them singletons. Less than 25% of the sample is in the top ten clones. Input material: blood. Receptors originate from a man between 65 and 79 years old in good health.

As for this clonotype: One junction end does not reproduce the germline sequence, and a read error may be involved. CDR3 region: CASSLVSGGGFTDAQYF. The CDR3 nucleotides read TGTGCCAGCAGCTTAGTGAGCGGGGGGGGATTCACAGATGCGCAGTATTTT. The chain joins TRBV7-2 to TRBJ2-3; 10 bases fit TRBD2. Germline V gives CDR1 SGHTA, CDR2 FQGNSA. This CDR3 has 17 residues.

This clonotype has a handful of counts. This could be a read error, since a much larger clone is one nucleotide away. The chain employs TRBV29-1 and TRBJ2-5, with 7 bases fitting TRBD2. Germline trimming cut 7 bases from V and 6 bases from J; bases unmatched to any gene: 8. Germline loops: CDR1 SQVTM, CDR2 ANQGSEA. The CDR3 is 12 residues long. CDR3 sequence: CSGGGQSKTQYF. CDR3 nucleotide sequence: TGCAGCGGGGGAGGGCAGAGCAAGACCCAGTACTTC.

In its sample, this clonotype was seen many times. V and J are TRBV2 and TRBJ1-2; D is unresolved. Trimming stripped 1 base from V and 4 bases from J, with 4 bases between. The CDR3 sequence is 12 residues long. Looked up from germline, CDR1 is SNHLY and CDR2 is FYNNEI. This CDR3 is CASSEVGYGYTF. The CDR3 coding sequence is TGTGCCAGCAGTGAAGTGGGCTATGGCTACACCTTC.

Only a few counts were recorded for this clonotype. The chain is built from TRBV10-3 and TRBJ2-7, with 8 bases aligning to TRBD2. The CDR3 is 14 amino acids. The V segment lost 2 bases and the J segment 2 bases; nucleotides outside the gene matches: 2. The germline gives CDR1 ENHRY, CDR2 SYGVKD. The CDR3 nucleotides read TGTGCCATCAGTGAGCTAGCGGGCCCCTACGAGCAGTACTTC. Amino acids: CAISELAGPYEQYF.

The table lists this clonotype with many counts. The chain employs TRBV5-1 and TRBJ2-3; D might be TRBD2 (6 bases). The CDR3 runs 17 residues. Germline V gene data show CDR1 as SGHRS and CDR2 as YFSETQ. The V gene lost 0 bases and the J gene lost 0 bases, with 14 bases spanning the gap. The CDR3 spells CASSLVTSHASTDTQYF. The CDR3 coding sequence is TGCGCCAGCAGCTTGGTAACTAGCCACGCTAGCACAGATACGCAGTATTTT.